This TCR beta chain stems from a study of blood T cell repertoires in COVID-19. In the study overall: Samples representing acute and convalescent COVID-19 were sourced from the United States, Italy and Spain.

Germline V gives CDR1 KGHSH, CDR2 LQKENI. V shed 3 bases, J shed 6 bases, and the junction held 11 bases outside the gene matches. The CDR3 is 17 amino acids. The protocol was immunoSEQ multiplex PCR, while the TCRdb copy is restricted to in-frame clones and leaves out a portion. The repertoire holds 200,000 or so clones, with less than 90% as singletons. The sequenced sample consisted of peripheral blood. The chain recombines TRBV18 with TRBJ2-1; 10 bases match TRBD1. This receptor was obtained from a woman in her forties or fifties with acute or convalescent COVID-19. The CDR3 protein is CASSPRTGTGEGNEQFF. In nucleotides, the CDR3 is TGTGCCAGCTCACCGCGGACCGGGACAGGGGAGGGCAATGAGCAGTTCTTC. The full variable domain, rest sourced from reference TRBV18 and TRBJ2-1, is NAGVMQNPRHLVRRRGQEARLRCSPMKGHSHVYWYRQLPEEGLKFMVYLQKENIIDESGMPKERFSAEFPKEGPSILRIQQVVRGDSAAYFCASSPRTGTGEGNEQFFGPGTRLTVL.